Listed below are T cell receptor beta chains from one sample, sequenced in a study of blood T cell repertoires in COVID-19. Produced via immunoSEQ multiplex PCR; TCRdb's table is partial and in-frame only. The sample comprises 200,000 to 250,000 clones, 80% to 90% of which are singletons, and 4.5% to 6% rests with the top ten. The sample consisted of peripheral blood. The receptors stem from a woman in her fifties or sixties who had recovered from COVID-19. The CDR3 runs from the conserved cysteine through the conserved F or W. A D gene is named only where the DNA matches it firmly. Only some rows state a clone size, as once, few, many or a class for expanded clones.

D gene	J gene	clone size	V gene	CDR3 protein	CDR3 DNA
.	TRBJ1-5	few	TRBV13	CASSSGGGARNQPQHF	TGTGCCAGCAGCTCGGGGGGCGGGGCCAGGAATCAGCCCCAGCATTTT
TRBD1	TRBJ2-3	few	TRBV11-2	CASSLGQGDTQYF	TGTGCCAGCAGCTTGGGACAGGGAGATACGCAGTATTTT
TRBD1	TRBJ1-6	.	TRBV6-5	CASSYSPGGTSPLHF	TGTGCCAGCAGTTACAGCCCAGGGGGGACTTCACCCCTCCACTTT
TRBD1	TRBJ1-4	.	TRBV19	CASRDRANEKLFF	TGTGCCAGCCGGGACAGGGCCAACGAAAAACTGTTTTTT
TRBD1	TRBJ2-7	.	TRBV6-6	CASSYRQGEIYEQYF	TGTGCCAGCAGTTACCGACAGGGGGAAATCTACGAGCAGTACTTC
TRBD1	TRBJ1-2	.	TRBV7-2	CASSADRDVYGYTF	TGTGCCAGCAGCGCGGACAGGGACGTCTATGGCTACACCTTC
.	TRBJ1-4	.	TRBV18	CASSPWDTANEKLFF	TGTGCCAGCTCACCTTGGGACACAGCTAATGAAAAACTGTTTTTT
.	TRBJ1-1	few	TRBV29-1	CSVVGAGTEAFF	TGCAGCGTTGTGGGGGCCGGCACTGAAGCTTTCTTT
TRBD1	TRBJ1-1	.	TRBV7-8	CASSNSPGQGIFGEAFF	TGTGCCAGCAGCAACAGCCCGGGACAGGGGATTTTTGGGGAAGCTTTCTTT
TRBD1	TRBJ1-5	.	TRBV4-1	CASSQQTGGNQPQHF	TGCGCCAGCAGCCAACAAACAGGGGGCAATCAGCCCCAGCATTTT
TRBD1	TRBJ1-1	.	TRBV6-5	CASRWTGIKAFF	TGTGCCAGCAGATGGACAGGGATCAAGGCTTTCTTT
.	TRBJ1-4	.	TRBV30	CAWSNVFGGPGGEKLFF	TGTGCCTGGAGTAACGTCTTTGGCGGCCCGGGGGGTGAAAAACTGTTTTTT
.	TRBJ2-5	.	TRBV5-1	CASSLGDNQETQYF	TGCGCCAGCAGCTTGGGGGACAACCAAGAGACCCAGTACTTC
TRBD1	TRBJ2-1	.	TRBV25-1	CASSEGGQGWNEQFF	TGTGCCAGCAGTGAGGGGGGACAGGGTTGGAATGAGCAGTTCTTC
TRBD1	TRBJ2-7	.	TRBV13	CASSPSRGQGAREQYF	TGTGCCAGCAGCCCGAGTAGGGGACAGGGGGCCAGGGAGCAGTACTTC
TRBD1	TRBJ2-5	.	TRBV9	CASSGGSDRGQETQYF	TGTGCCAGCAGCGGAGGGTCCGACAGGGGGCAAGAGACCCAGTACTTC
.	TRBJ1-2	.	TRBV5-1	CASSLGQNYGYTF	TGCGCCAGCAGCTTGGGACAGAATTATGGCTACACCTTC
TRBD1	TRBJ1-1	.	TRBV19	CASIKWTGAFRAFF	TGTGCCAGTATAAAGTGGACAGGGGCGTTTAGAGCTTTCTTT
TRBD2	TRBJ2-1	once	TRBV7-2	CASSEGLAGAYNEQFF	TGTGCCAGCAGCGAGGGACTAGCGGGGGCTTACAATGAGCAGTTCTTC
.	TRBJ2-1	.	TRBV5-1	CASSSGLSSGEQFF	TGCGCCAGCAGCTCTGGACTTTCATCCGGTGAGCAGTTCTTC